This T cell receptor beta chain was profiled in a study of T cell responses to AZD1222 COVID-19 vaccine. Overall study findings and caveats: Vaccine-related CD4 TCRs covered spike, predominating at 160-218 and 743-854. Among AZD1222 vaccinees, only 5 to 7 were seropositive at baseline. No day 14 peak samples; only post-peak repertoires were characterized.

The V gene's germline CDR1 is SEHNR and CDR2 FQNEAQ (reference sequence). The V and J ends lost 3 bases and 5 bases respectively, with 26 bases between them. The CDR3 contains 19 residues. With respect to this clone: As yet, its antigen is unknown.

TCRdb keeps only in-frame clones here, not all; method: immunoSEQ multiplex PCR. Of some 150,000 clones in the sample, around 88% were seen once. This TCR was recovered from an adult in good health. The sample here was peripheral blood, taken on day 0 of AZD1222 vaccination. The chain carries TRBV7-9 and TRBJ1-3; D is perhaps TRBD1 (5 bases). The CDR3 DNA is TGTGCCAGCAGCTTGATCCAGGGTGTATCCCAGCGGGTGAGAAACACCATATATTTT. This translates into CASSLIQGVSQRVRNTIYF. The variable domain in full, with the rest retrieved from reference TRBV7-9 and TRBJ1-3, is DTGVSQNPRHKITKRGQNVTFRCDPISEHNRLYWYRQTLGQGPEFLTYFQNEAQLEKSRLLSDRFSAERPKGSFSTLEIQRTEQGDSAMYLCASSLIQGVSQRVRNTIYFGEGSWLTVV.